The clone carrying this T cell receptor beta chain came up many times. Its antigen is undetermined. TCRdb re-called the reads with MiXCR, one entry per CDR3 protein. This table holds 480,000 or so distinct CDR3 sequences, approximately 10% found once. The data were obtained in a study of T cell repertoires in cytomegalovirus infection. Study results and caveats: Clonotype analysis showed dominance of the ex vivo response by HLA-C-restricted CMV-specific TCR beta clonotypes.

The CDR3 consists of 12 residues. V lost 5 bases to trimming and J lost 3 bases, with 8 bases between them. V usage is TRBV12-3 or TRBV12-4 and J usage is TRBJ2-7; D gene ambiguous. The receptor was derived from a human donor in good health (CMV status not recorded). Some clones in this sample may be carry-over from other donors' samples. Sequenced: PBMCs. CDR3 DNA sequence: TGTGCCAGCAGTGGTCCCGGCTACGAGCAGTACTTC. Protein sequence: CASSGPGYEQYF.